Below are 25 T cell receptor beta chains sequenced from a single sample in a study of shared clonotypes between healthy human individuals. The assay was immunoSEQ multiplex PCR, and TCRdb's table has in-frame clones only and misses some. The data show about 2.4 million clones, with around 94% seen just once and around 0.15% held by the top ten. Sequences were obtained from naive CD4+ T cells sorted from blood. Stated subset: CD45RA+ positively selected. Receptors were obtained from a man aged 18 to 29 in good health.

This clone was counted a few times. J is TRBJ1-6 and V is TRBV6-1, with 8 bases lining up with TRBD1. This CDR3 has 17 amino acids. The germline CDR1 and CDR2 sequences are MNHNS and SASEGT. V dropped 3 bases and J dropped 2; count of bases not matched to a gene: 6. This chain's CDR3 is CASSDTTGAAYNSPLHF. DNA for the CDR3: TGTGCCAGCAGTGATACGACAGGGGCGGCCTATAATTCACCCCTCCACTTT.

This chain uses TRBV18 with TRBJ2-7, with unresolved D. V lost 4 bases to trimming and J lost 2 bases, with 9 bases between them. This CDR3 comprises 13 residues. Germline V lookup: CDR1 KGHSH, CDR2 LQKENI. The CDR3 DNA is TGTGCCAGCTCACAAATTCCCACCTACGAGCAGTACTTC. This sequence encodes CASSQIPTYEQYF.

V and J are TRBV7-3 and TRBJ2-1, with no clear D. The V gene's germline CDR1 is SGHTA and CDR2 FQGTGA. The CDR3 totals 16 residues. Trimming took off 2 bases at V and 0 bases at J, with 11 bases between the two ends. The CDR3 here is CASSLGVGFSYNEQFF. For the CDR3, the DNA is TGTGCCAGCAGCTTAGGGGTGGGGTTCTCCTACAATGAGCAGTTCTTC. The complete variable domain, with remaining parts taken from reference TRBV7-3 and TRBJ2-1, reads GAGVSQTPSNKVTEKGKYVELRCDPISGHTALYWYRQSLGQGPEFLIYFQGTGAADDSGLPNDRFFAVRPEGSVSTLKIQRTERGDSAVYLCASSLGVGFSYNEQFFGPGTRLTVL.

The chain carries TRBV4-2 and TRBJ2-3; the match to TRBD2 covers 7 bases. Losses at the gene ends were 4 bases for V and 0 bases for J; bases not matched to a gene: 10. The germline V gene encodes CDR1 LGHNA and CDR2 YNFKEQ. This CDR3 contains 17 residues. CDR3 bases: TGTGCCAGCAGCCTGGGCTCGGGGGGATCTAGCACAGATACGCAGTATTTT. Translated, it gives CASSLGSGGSSTDTQYF.

The count of this clone is one. This chain joins TRBV6-6 and TRBJ1-4, with D unresolved. V was clipped by 6 bases and J by 9 bases, with 17 bases between them. The CDR3 length is 14 residues. Per germline, CDR1 MNHNY and CDR2 SVGAGI (reference sequence). The CDR3 DNA reads TGTGCCAGCAGCCCGGACTCGGGAGGAAAAAAACTGTTTTTT. It yields the protein CASSPDSGGKKLFF.

The chain is built from TRBV19 and TRBJ2-1; 7 positions agree with TRBD1. Trimming at V came to 3 bases and at J to 0 bases, leaving 11 bases not matched to a gene. Per germline, CDR1 LNHDA and CDR2 SQIVND (reference sequence). The CDR3 length is 18 residues. The CDR3 spells CASSILLSTGPSYNEQFF. The CDR3 DNA sequence: TGTGCCAGTAGTATCCTCCTCTCGACAGGGCCCTCCTACAATGAGCAGTTCTTC. The full variable domain, its missing parts supplied by reference TRBV19 and TRBJ2-1, is DGGITQSPKYLFRKEGQNVTLSCEQNLNHDAMYWYRQDPGQGLRLIYYSQIVNDFQKGDIAEGYSVSREKKESFPLTVTSAQKNPTAFYLCASSILLSTGPSYNEQFFGPGTRLTVL.

This chain uses TRBV2 with TRBJ2-2; D is possibly TRBD2 (5 bases). Germline CDR1 and CDR2: SNHLY and FYNNEI. The CDR3 is 13 amino acids. CDR3 sequence (DNA): TGTGCATCAGAGGAGGCCGCCGGCGGGGAGCTGTTTTTT. Its protein is CASEEAAGGELFF. Complete variable domain (other parts from reference TRBV2 and TRBJ2-2): EPEVTQTPSHQVTQMGQEVILRCVPISNHLYFYWYRQILGQKVEFLVSFYNNEISEKSEIFDDQFSVERPDGSNFTLKIRSTKLEDSAMYFCASEEAAGGELFFGEGSRLTVL.

The chain combines TRBV11-3 with TRBJ2-3; the D gene is possibly TRBD2 (6 bases). The CDR3 contains 13 residues. The germline CDR1 and CDR2 sequences are SGHNT and YENEEA. Deletions cut 1 base from V and 5 bases from J, with 7 bases between. CDR3 region: CASSLAGEDTQYF. In DNA, the CDR3 is TGTGCCAGCAGCTTAGCGGGAGAAGATACGCAGTATTTT.

This chain joins TRBV15 and TRBJ1-6; the match to TRBD1 covers 7 bases. CDR1 and CDR2 (germline): LNHNV, YYDKDF (reference sequence). This CDR3 is 18 amino acids long. V lost 0 bases and J lost 9; bases outside the gene matches: 14. The CDR3 is CATSRDFGGGTVFSPLHF. CDR3 in DNA: TGTGCCACCAGCAGAGATTTTGGAGGCGGGACAGTGTTTTCACCCCTCCACTTT. The entire variable domain, with the rest obtained from reference TRBV15 and TRBJ1-6, is as follows: DAMVIQNPRYQVTQFGKPVTLSCSQTLNHNVMYWYQQKSSQAPKLLFHYYDKDFNNEADTPDNFQSRRPNTSFCFLDIRSPGLGDTAMYLCATSRDFGGGTVFSPLHFGNGTRLTVT.

The chain combines TRBV28 with TRBJ2-2; TRBD2 is a possible D gene (5 bases). The V end was cut by 6 bases, the J end by 7 bases, with 12 bases between. Germline CDR1 reads MDHEN; CDR2 reads SYDVKM. The CDR3 covers 13 residues. CDR3 bases: TGTGCCAGCAGCACCAACGGGGTCGGGGAGCTGTTTTTT. It specifies CASSTNGVGELFF.

The chain joins TRBV5-1 to TRBJ2-5; TRBD1 matches 8 bases. The trim removed 4 bases at V and 1 base at J, leaving 9 bases unmatched. CDR3 length: 16 amino acids. Per germline, CDR1 SGHRS and CDR2 YFSETQ. The CDR3 nucleotides read TGCGCCAGCAGCCGTGTCGCTACAGGGGGCCAAGAGACCCAGTACTTC. This encodes CASSRVATGGQETQYF.

This clone has a handful of counts. Other DNA sequences of this sample code for an identical CDR3. V and J are TRBV9 and TRBJ1-1; 7 bases map to TRBD1. This CDR3 has 14 amino acids. The germline V gene has CDR1 SGDLS and CDR2 YYNGEE. The ends lost 2 bases at V and 0 bases at J; junction bases unmatched: 1. The CDR3 bases are TGTGCCAGCAGCGTGACAGGGTTGAACACTGAAGCTTTCTTT. Its translation: CASSVTGLNTEAFF. Together with reference TRBV9 and TRBJ1-1, the CDR3 gives the full variable domain: DSGVTQTPKHLITATGQRVTLRCSPRSGDLSVYWYQQSLDQGLQFLIQYYNGEERAKGNILERFSAQQFPDLHSELNLSSLELGDSALYFCASSVTGLNTEAFFGQGTRLTVV.

V usage is TRBV2 and J usage is TRBJ2-7; TRBD2 matches 7 bases. Per germline, CDR1 SNHLY and CDR2 FYNNEI. With V trimmed by 6 bases and J by 4 bases, 15 bases remained unmatched. The CDR3 is 16 amino acids. CDR3 nucleotide sequence: TGTGCCAGCAGACCTATGGCTAGCTCGGGGGGATACGAGCAGTACTTC. Its protein product is CASRPMASSGGYEQYF. Full variable domain (outside the CDR3, taken from reference TRBV2 and TRBJ2-7): EPEVTQTPSHQVTQMGQEVILRCVPISNHLYFYWYRQILGQKVEFLVSFYNNEISEKSEIFDDQFSVERPDGSNFTLKIRSTKLEDSAMYFCASRPMASSGGYEQYFGPGTRLTVT.

The chain has TRBV10-3 and TRBJ2-3; 7 bases fit TRBD2. Germline values: CDR1 ENHRY, CDR2 SYGVKD. The CDR3 is made up of 13 amino acids. Trimming cost V 9 bases and J 1 base; bases outside gene matches: 4. Written as DNA, the CDR3 is TGTGCCATTAACCGGGGGGGCACAGATACGCAGTATTTT. Translated: CAINRGGTDTQYF.

V and J are TRBV7-9 and TRBJ2-1; the match to TRBD2 covers 8 bases. This CDR3 has 15 residues. V lost 5 bases to trimming and J lost 4 bases; unmatched junction nucleotides: 7. The V gene's germline CDR1 is SEHNR and CDR2 FQNEAQ (reference sequence). DNA for the CDR3: TGTGCCAGCAGCCCACTAGCGGAGGGGTACAATGAGCAGTTCTTC. Translating it yields CASSPLAEGYNEQFF.

The chain combines TRBV10-3 with TRBJ1-2; TRBD1 matches 8 bases. Germline loops: CDR1 ENHRY, CDR2 SYGVKD. This CDR3 spans 13 amino acids. The V gene end was trimmed by 3 bases and the J gene end by 7 bases; junction bases not matched to a gene: 4. As DNA, the CDR3 is TGTGCCATCAGTGACCAACAGGGGGGTGGCTACACCTTC. The encoded protein is CAISDQQGGGYTF.

With respect to this clone: Other DNA variants within this sample encode the same CDR3. The chain employs TRBV6-5 and TRBJ1-1; D is perhaps TRBD1 (5 bases). The V gene lost 6 bases and the J gene lost 5 bases, with 13 bases spanning the gap. This CDR3 spans 13 amino acids. Germline V gives CDR1 MNHEY, CDR2 SVGAGI. The CDR3 protein is CASSLDSWTEAFF. The CDR3 coding sequence is TGTGCCAGCAGCCTCGACAGTTGGACTGAAGCTTTCTTT.

The chain has TRBV27 and TRBJ2-4; D possibly corresponds to TRBD2 (5 bases). Germline V CDR1 and CDR2: MNHEY, SMNVEV (reference sequence). The length of the CDR3 is 15 residues. Trimming stripped 2 bases from V and 3 bases from J, with 11 bases between. This CDR3 reads CASSLGLHSKNIQYF. The CDR3 DNA follows: TGTGCCAGCAGTTTAGGACTGCATAGCAAAAACATTCAGTACTTC.

V usage is TRBV11-2 and J usage is TRBJ1-2, with D perhaps TRBD1 (5 bases). The germline V and J ends were trimmed by 6 bases and 8 bases, with 16 bases remaining between them. Germline V lookup: CDR1 SGHAT, CDR2 FQNNGV. This CDR3 comprises 13 residues. The CDR3 bases are TGTGCCAGCAGGGGACCAGGGTTGTACGGCTACACCTTC. Translated: CASRGPGLYGYTF.

This clone came up once. CDR3 sequence reads: CASSQPGGADETQYF. In DNA, the CDR3 is TGTGCCAGCAGCCAACCAGGGGGCGCTGATGAGACCCAGTACTTC. The V and J genes are TRBV4-2 and TRBJ2-5; 8 bases are shared with TRBD1. This CDR3 has 15 amino acids. Germline V lookup: CDR1 LGHNA, CDR2 YNFKEQ. J gave up 5 bases and V 2 bases, and 7 bases lay outside the gene matches.

V gene TRBV30 combines with J gene TRBJ2-1, with 8 nucleotides matching TRBD1. The CDR3 is 14 amino acids. CDR1 is GTSNPN and CDR2 is SVGIG in the germline V gene (reference sequence). Germline trimming cut 4 bases from V and 7 bases from J; bases unmatched to any gene: 9. DNA for the CDR3: TGTGCCTGGATAGGACAGGGTGAAAGGAATGAGCAGTTCTTC. Protein: CAWIGQGERNEQFF.

The chain carries TRBV6-5 and TRBJ1-2, with 8 nucleotides matching TRBD1. Trimming at V came to 4 bases and at J to 12 bases, leaving 7 bases not matched to a gene. The CDR3 extends over 12 amino acids. Germline CDR1 and CDR2: MNHEY and SVGAGI. The DNA for the CDR3 is TGTGCCAGCAGTTCTCGGACAGGGCCTGACACCTTC. It codes for CASSSRTGPDTF.

V usage is TRBV10-2 and J usage is TRBJ2-5; D not certain. V lost 10 bases to trimming and J lost 2 bases, with 11 bases between them. The CDR3 is 12 amino acids. Germline CDR1 and CDR2: WSHSY and SAAADI. The CDR3 sequence: CATRTSQETQYF. The DNA for the CDR3 is TGCGCCACCCGGACCTCTCAAGAGACCCAGTACTTC.

V gene TRBV2 combines with J gene TRBJ2-5, with a tentative D call TRBD2 (5 bases). V lost 1 base and J lost 1, with 7 bases in between. The length of the CDR3 is 14 residues. Germline values: CDR1 SNHLY, CDR2 FYNNEI. For the CDR3, the DNA is TGTGCCAGCAGTGAAGGTAGCGCCCAAGAGACCCAGTACTTC. It yields the protein CASSEGSAQETQYF. Full variable domain (missing parts from reference TRBV2 and TRBJ2-5): EPEVTQTPSHQVTQMGQEVILRCVPISNHLYFYWYRQILGQKVEFLVSFYNNEISEKSEIFDDQFSVERPDGSNFTLKIRSTKLEDSAMYFCASSEGSAQETQYFGPGTRLLVL.

CDR3: CASSQPLAGSNGGELFF. CDR3 nucleotides: TGCGCCAGCAGCCAACCCCTAGCGGGCTCGAACGGCGGGGAGCTGTTTTTT. The chain uses TRBV4-1 and TRBJ2-2; TRBD2 agrees at 8 bases. V gave up 2 bases and J gave up 7 bases; unmatched junction bases: 12. The CDR3 runs 17 residues. Germline CDR1 is MGHRA and CDR2 is YSYEKL.